A single sample is the source of the 30 T cell receptor beta chains below, sequenced in a study of CD8+ T cells in alopecia areata. Extraction and reverse transcription of RNA yielded cDNA as the sequencing template. Sequenced by immunoSEQ multiplex PCR; TCRdb stores in-frame clones only, minus some. The sample includes 100,000 to 150,000 clones, roughly 50% seen only once; the top ten take about 10%. Sequencing was done on a sample of NKG2D-low CD8+ T cells sorted from blood. The receptor source for this set is a human donor with alopecia areata.

The V call is TRBV30, the J call TRBJ2-5; 7 positions agree with TRBD2. The CDR3 contains 14 residues. CDR1 GTSNPN and CDR2 SVGIG come from the germline V gene (reference sequence). J was trimmed by 5 bases and V by 4 bases; bases with no gene match: 10. CDR3 residues: CAWIPSGAAETQYF. For the CDR3, the DNA is TGTGCCTGGATCCCTAGCGGAGCGGCGGAGACCCAGTACTTC. The complete variable domain, with remaining parts taken from reference TRBV30 and TRBJ2-5, reads SQTIHQWPATLVQPVGSPLSLECTVEGTSNPNLYWYRQAAGRGLQLLFYSVGIGQISSEVPQNLSASRPQDRQFILSSKKLLLSDSGFYLCAWIPSGAAETQYFGPGTRLLVL.

CDR3 in amino acids: CASSPRTSGATDTQYF. CDR3 bases: TGTGCCAGCAGCCCCCGGACTAGCGGGGCCACAGATACGCAGTATTTT. The rearrangement uses TRBV7-9 and TRBJ2-3; 12 bases fit TRBD2. Trimming took 5 bases from V and 2 from J; bases not matched to a gene: 5. Germline lookup yields CDR1 SEHNR and CDR2 FQNEAQ (reference sequence). The CDR3 contains 16 residues.

The chain uses TRBV2 and TRBJ2-7; D is perhaps TRBD1 or TRBD2 (5 bases each). The CDR3 contains 14 residues. Trimming pared 4 bases from V and 0 bases from J, leaving 10 bases between. The germline V gene has CDR1 SNHLY and CDR2 FYNNEI. The CDR3 protein is CASSASGRSYEQYF. DNA for the CDR3: TGTGCCAGCAGTGCGTCGGGGCGCTCCTACGAGCAGTACTTC. The full variable domain, in which reference TRBV2 and TRBJ2-7 provide the parts outside the CDR3, is EPEVTQTPSHQVTQMGQEVILRCVPISNHLYFYWYRQILGQKVEFLVSFYNNEISEKSEIFDDQFSVERPDGSNFTLKIRSTKLEDSAMYFCASSASGRSYEQYFGPGTRLTVT.

This clone was detected only a few times. The sample has other DNA sequences that encode this CDR3 too. This chain links TRBV4-1 with TRBJ2-7; D not resolved. The CDR3 has 12 amino acids. Trimming cost V 0 bases and J 4 bases, with 4 bases left between them. Germline values: CDR1 MGHRA, CDR2 YSYEKL. CDR3 bases: TGCGCCAGCAGCCAAGATAGTTACGAGCAGTACTTC. It encodes CASSQDSYEQYF.

This clone has more than one count but fewer than ten. This chain uses TRBV28 with TRBJ2-1, with 7 bases lining up with TRBD1. The CDR3 length is 15 residues. Germline CDR1 MDHEN, CDR2 SYDVKM. The V and J ends lost 7 bases and 6 bases, in that order; junction bases with no gene match: 12. Here the CDR3 reads CASTSGTAVVNEQFF. The CDR3, as DNA: TGTGCCAGCACCTCCGGGACAGCGGTGGTCAATGAGCAGTTCTTC.

This clone is judged medium-sized. The chain joins TRBV6-6 to TRBJ2-6; tentatively, D is TRBD2 (7 bases). Deletions cut 5 bases from V and 0 bases from J, with 11 bases between. In germline, CDR1 is MNHNY, CDR2 SVGAGI (reference sequence). This CDR3 contains 16 residues. This CDR3 reads CASSPRGASGANVLTF. CDR3 DNA sequence: TGTGCCAGCAGTCCCCGGGGGGCCTCTGGGGCCAACGTCCTGACTTTC.

V and J are TRBV30 and TRBJ2-1; tentative D call: TRBD1 (6 bases). V was shortened by 4 bases and J by 12 bases, with 19 bases between the two germline ends. The CDR3 spans 13 residues. Looked up from germline, CDR1 is GTSNPN and CDR2 is SVGIG (reference sequence). CDR3 in amino acids: CAWNPVTGYGQFF. DNA for the CDR3: TGTGCCTGGAACCCCGTAACAGGGTATGGGCAGTTCTTC.

A word on this clone: Additional DNA sequences in this sample encode the identical CDR3. The rearrangement uses TRBV27 and TRBJ2-7; unclear D gene. The V end was cut by 6 bases, the J end by 2 bases, with 8 bases between. Germline V gene data show CDR1 as MNHEY and CDR2 as SMNVEV (reference sequence). The CDR3 runs 12 residues. For the CDR3, the DNA is TGTGCCAGCAGCCCTGGGCCCTACGAGCAGTACTTC. Translation: CASSPGPYEQYF.

The genes are TRBV28 and TRBJ2-4; no firm D call. Germline V gene sequence: CDR1 MDHEN, CDR2 SYDVKM. The germline V and J ends were trimmed by 4 bases and 7 bases, with 14 bases remaining between them. The CDR3 is 14 residues long. The CDR3 DNA follows: TGTGCCAGCAGTTCCCGAGGCGGTCGGAACATTCAGTACTTC. This codes for CASSSRGGRNIQYF.

The chain combines TRBV5-1 with TRBJ1-1, with a tentative D call TRBD1 (5 bases). Germline V gene sequence: CDR1 SGHRS, CDR2 YFSETQ. Deletions cut 4 bases from V and 6 bases from J, with 13 bases between. The CDR3 runs to 13 residues. CDR3 nucleotides: TGCGCCAGCAGCAGTAACCCGGGGGCTGAAGCTTTCTTT. As protein: CASSSNPGAEAFF.

V gene TRBV2 combines with J gene TRBJ1-1, with TRBD1 as a possible D gene (6 bases). In germline, CDR1 is SNHLY, CDR2 FYNNEI. The CDR3 runs 14 residues. Trimming left V 8 bases short and J 0 bases short, with 13 bases between. CDR3 nucleotide sequence: TGTGCCAGCGGTGGGGCAGGGGTGAACACTGAAGCTTTCTTT. This translates into CASGGAGVNTEAFF.

In its sample, this clone was seen a few times. The chain has TRBV20-1 and TRBJ2-5; D call uncertain. V dropped 3 bases and J dropped 5 bases, with 7 bases sitting between them. CDR1 is DFQATT, CDR2 SNEGSKA, per germline (reference sequence). The CDR3 totals 11 residues. DNA of the CDR3: TGCAGTGCTAGCGTGCAGGAGACCCAGTACTTC. As protein: CSASVQETQYF.

The V gene is TRBV15, the J gene TRBJ2-5, with D unresolved. CDR1 is LNHNV and CDR2 is YYDKDF in the germline V gene (reference sequence). This CDR3 is 14 amino acids long. The ends were cut back, 0 bases at V and 1 base at J, with 6 bases in the middle. The DNA for the CDR3 is TGTGCCACCAGCAGAGAAGGCGTCCAAGAGACCCAGTACTTC. It translates to CATSREGVQETQYF.

This clone has a handful of counts. This rearrangement joins TRBV29-1 to TRBJ2-2; possibly TRBD2 for D (5 bases). CDR1 and CDR2 from the germline V gene are SQVTM and ANQGSEA. V lost 4 bases to trimming and J lost 6 bases, with 15 bases between them. This CDR3 region has 14 residues. DNA for the CDR3: TGCAGCGTTGCTTTAAGGGAGTGGGCCGGGGAGCTGTTTTTT. Translation: CSVALREWAGELFF.

The table lists this clone with a few counts. The chain joins TRBV30 to TRBJ2-5; the D is unclear. The CDR3 totals 14 residues. The germline CDR1 and CDR2 sequences are GTSNPN and SVGIG (reference sequence). V lost 3 bases and J lost 4, with 15 bases in between. CDR3 coding DNA: TGTGCCTGGAGGACCCTATTGACACGAGAGACCCAGTACTTC. This codes for CAWRTLLTRETQYF.

This clone was seen a handful of times. This chain joins TRBV28 and TRBJ2-1; D might be TRBD1 (6 bases). Trimming pared 5 bases from V and 10 bases from J, leaving 9 bases between. The CDR3 is 11 residues long. Germline V gives CDR1 MDHEN, CDR2 SYDVKM. The DNA of the CDR3 is TGTGCCAGCAGTCCTGGACAGGAGCAGTTCTTC. Its translation is CASSPGQEQFF.

The chain combines TRBV2 with TRBJ2-1; 12 bases are a match to TRBD2. V shed 4 bases and J 6 bases; nucleotides not matched to a gene: 13. The CDR3 has 18 residues. In germline, CDR1 is SNHLY, CDR2 FYNNEI. The CDR3 here is CASSGPLWTSGIRNEQFF. The CDR3 DNA follows: TGTGCCAGCAGTGGTCCCCTCTGGACTAGCGGGATACGCAATGAGCAGTTCTTC.

The V call is TRBV29-1, the J call TRBJ2-6; the D gene is possibly TRBD1 (6 bases). With 0 bases removed from V and 0 bases from J, the gap between germline ends came to 15 bases. Germline CDR1 SQVTM, CDR2 ANQGSEA. The CDR3 is made up of 18 amino acids. CDR3 DNA: TGCAGCGTTGAAGAAGTGGACAGATATACCTCTGGGGCCAACGTCCTGACTTTC. Translated, it gives CSVEEVDRYTSGANVLTF.

The chain recombines TRBV20-1 with TRBJ2-3, with D hard to call. The CDR3 covers 10 residues. V dropped 3 bases and J dropped 10 bases, with 8 bases sitting between them. Germline V gene lookup returns CDR1 DFQATT and CDR2 SNEGSKA (reference sequence). The CDR3: CSASDGAQYF. The DNA of the CDR3 is TGCAGTGCTAGCGATGGAGCGCAGTATTTT.

The table lists this clone with a few counts. CDR3 amino acids: CARGTASAKNIQYF. The CDR3 coding sequence is TGTGCCAGGGGGACAGCAAGTGCCAAAAACATTCAGTACTTC. The chain combines TRBV21-1 with TRBJ2-4; the D call TRBD1 from the table was never checked on the DNA. TRBV21-1 is a pseudogene locus. This CDR3 has 14 residues.

The chain uses TRBV9 and TRBJ1-2, with no clear D. Trimming took off 0 bases at V and 6 bases at J, with 18 bases between the two ends. CDR1 is SGDLS and CDR2 is YYNGEE in the germline V gene. The CDR3 spans 16 residues. The CDR3 region has the DNA TGTGCCAGCAGCGTAGTTGCCGCGTATGGGAGCGATGGCTACACCTTC. Amino acids: CASSVVAAYGSDGYTF.

The chain has TRBV28 and TRBJ1-6, with 8 nucleotides matching TRBD1. With 7 bases clipped from V and 11 bases from J, the junction kept 10 bases outside the gene matches. Germline CDR1 is MDHEN and CDR2 is SYDVKM. The CDR3 loop spans 14 amino acids. CDR3 DNA sequence: TGTGCCAGCACCCTGGACAGGGAAACGACACCCCTCCACTTT. As protein: CASTLDRETTPLHF.

This rearrangement joins TRBV29-1 to TRBJ1-5; 9 bases fit TRBD1. V lost 6 bases, J lost 3 bases, and 6 bases stayed unmatched. Looked up from germline, CDR1 is SQVTM and CDR2 is ANQGSEA. The CDR3 is made up of 14 amino acids. The CDR3 sequence is CSVTTGGPNQPQHF. The CDR3 coding sequence is TGCAGCGTCACAACAGGGGGCCCCAATCAGCCCCAGCATTTT.

J is TRBJ2-2 and V is TRBV25-1; D remains ambiguous. Germline V gives CDR1 MGHDK, CDR2 SYGVNS. V lost 6 bases, J lost 3 bases, and 2 bases lay in between. This CDR3 is built from 11 residues. The CDR3 loop reads CASRYTGELFF. CDR3 nucleotide sequence: TGTGCCAGCAGGTACACCGGGGAGCTGTTTTTT.

Details on this clone: Other DNA sequences from this sample encode an identical CDR3 as well. The V and J genes are TRBV11-2 and TRBJ2-3; D is unclear. The CDR3 has 12 residues. V lost 5 bases to trimming and J lost 0 bases, with 3 bases between them. The V gene's germline CDR1 is SGHAT and CDR2 FQNNGV. CDR3 sequence: CASSPSTDTQYF. In DNA, the CDR3 is TGTGCCAGCAGCCCGAGCACAGATACGCAGTATTTT.

This clone was seen a few times. V usage is TRBV29-1 and J usage is TRBJ2-1; D is perhaps TRBD1 (5 bases). The CDR3 loop spans 14 amino acids. The V end lost 5 bases, the J end lost 6 bases, and 17 bases lay between the germline ends. CDR1 is SQVTM, CDR2 ANQGSEA, per germline. The CDR3 here is CSVSTDSLANEQFF. The CDR3 coding sequence is TGCAGCGTTTCCACTGACAGCCTCGCCAATGAGCAGTTCTTC.

In regard to this clone: The sample has other DNA sequences that encode this CDR3 too. This chain connects TRBV27 to TRBJ1-1; possibly TRBD1 for D (6 bases). Germline CDR1 MNHEY, CDR2 SMNVEV (reference sequence). The ends were cut back, 4 bases at V and 5 bases at J, with 8 bases in the middle. The CDR3 length is 12 residues. Written as DNA, the CDR3 is TGTGCCAGCAGTTCAGGGGTTACTGAAGCTTTCTTT. It codes for CASSSGVTEAFF.

This clone was observed a handful of times. The chain carries TRBV29-1 and TRBJ2-2; tentative D call: TRBD2 (5 bases). V was clipped by 2 bases and J by 3 bases, with 10 bases between them. The germline V gene encodes CDR1 SQVTM and CDR2 ANQGSEA. The CDR3 runs 14 residues. CDR3 DNA: TGCAGCGTTGAAACTAGAGGGTACACCGGGGAGCTGTTTTTT. Residues: CSVETRGYTGELFF.

In this sample, this clone turned up a few times. The chain couples TRBV29-1 to TRBJ2-7, with D possibly matching TRBD2 (5 bases). V gave up 1 base and J gave up 2 bases, with 9 bases separating them. The CDR3 runs to 13 residues. The germline V gene has CDR1 SQVTM and CDR2 ANQGSEA. In DNA, the CDR3 is TGCAGCGTTGAAGGAGAGGGAGCCTACGAGCAGTACTTC. It encodes CSVEGEGAYEQYF.

The chain is built from TRBV27 and TRBJ1-1; maybe TRBD1 (5 bases). Germline lookup yields CDR1 MNHEY and CDR2 SMNVEV (reference sequence). V was shortened by 11 bases and J by 10 bases, with 14 bases between the two germline ends. The CDR3 runs to 10 residues. The CDR3 DNA reads TGTGCCGCTGGGGGAGGTCGAGCTTTCTTT. As protein: CAAGGGRAFF.